One and the same sample provided the 21 T cell receptor beta chains below, sequenced in a study of cytomegalovirus exposure and HLA in healthy donors. The PCR had 60 Vbeta and 13 Jbeta primers. Sequenced by immunoSEQ multiplex PCR; TCRdb stores in-frame clones only, minus some. Among roughly 140,000 clones, 75% to 80% were seen once, and the ten largest hold 1.5% to 2%. Sequenced: PBMCs. The source of these receptors is a woman aged 25 to 39 in good health and CMV-seronegative.

This chain joins TRBV9 and TRBJ1-2; 8 bases line up with TRBD1. Germline-derived CDR1 and CDR2 are SGDLS and YYNGEE. This CDR3 has 14 amino acids. The junction had 11 bases not matched to a gene; V was cut back by 3 bases and J by 10 bases. This CDR3 reads CASSARRAGGNYTF. The DNA for the CDR3 is TGTGCCAGCAGCGCCCGGAGGGCAGGGGGCAACTACACCTTC.

The chain employs TRBV25-1 and TRBJ2-1; TRBD1 aligns across 11 bases. V shed 3 bases and J 8 bases; nucleotides not matched to a gene: 6. Germline V gives CDR1 MGHDK, CDR2 SYGVNS. This CDR3 region has 15 residues. The CDR3 reads CASSDRDRGVHEQFF. The CDR3 DNA follows: TGTGCCAGCAGTGACCGGGACAGGGGGGTTCATGAGCAGTTCTTC.

The V and J genes are TRBV5-6 and TRBJ1-1, with D possibly matching TRBD1 (6 bases). The CDR3 totals 16 residues. Germline lookup yields CDR1 SGHDT and CDR2 YYEEEE. V lost 2 bases, J lost 0 bases, and 14 bases lay in between. CDR3 protein: CASSFPGGRMNTEAFF. CDR3 bases: TGTGCCAGCAGCTTCCCCGGGGGGCGAATGAACACTGAAGCTTTCTTT.

CDR3 residues: CASSGPGQGAGQPQHF. CDR3 nucleotide sequence: TGTGCCAGCAGTGGACCGGGACAGGGCGCAGGTCAGCCCCAGCATTTT. The chain carries TRBV6-6 and TRBJ1-5; 9 bases map to TRBD1. V trimming: 5 bases; J trimming: 6 bases; junction bases outside the gene matches: 11. Germline V gene data show CDR1 as MNHNY and CDR2 as SVGAGI (reference sequence). This CDR3 contains 16 residues.

This clone turned up a few times. The V and J genes are TRBV6-1 and TRBJ1-1; D is uncertain. Germline V CDR1 and CDR2: MNHNS, SASEGT. The V end lost 6 bases, the J end lost 2 bases, and 10 bases lay between the germline ends. The CDR3 runs 13 residues. CDR3 DNA: TGTGCCAGCAGCCGGGGAGCTAACACTGAAGCTTTCTTT. It translates to CASSRGANTEAFF.

The J gene is TRBJ1-2, the V gene TRBV4-2, with unresolved D. Trimming left V 1 base short and J 4 bases short, with 13 bases between. CDR3 length: 15 residues. CDR1 and CDR2 (germline): LGHNA, YNFKEQ. CDR3 protein: CASSQGGQTLYGYTF. DNA for the CDR3: TGTGCCAGCAGCCAAGGAGGGCAGACCCTCTATGGCTACACCTTC.

This clone was detected only once. The chain is built from TRBV29-1 and TRBJ1-1, with a weak D call TRBD1 (5 bases). Trimming stripped 5 bases from V and 1 base from J, with 14 bases between. Looked up from germline, CDR1 is SQVTM and CDR2 is ANQGSEA. This CDR3 is built from 14 residues. The CDR3 coding sequence is TGCAGCGTTTCGGAGGGACCTCGGAACACTGAAGCTTTCTTT. It yields the protein CSVSEGPRNTEAFF.

This clone was detected only a few times. The CDR3 region is CASSTDSAPWDGYTF. Written as DNA, the CDR3 is TGTGCCAGTAGTACGGACAGCGCACCATGGGATGGCTACACCTTC. This chain links TRBV19 with TRBJ1-2; D is perhaps TRBD1 (6 bases). V lost 4 bases and J lost 6, with 18 bases in between. CDR1 LNHDA and CDR2 SQIVND come from the germline V gene (reference sequence). The CDR3 loop spans 15 amino acids.

V is TRBV11-2 and J is TRBJ2-1; tentative D call: TRBD1 (5 bases). There are 14 residues in the CDR3. Trimming left V 2 bases short and J 2 bases short, with 7 bases between. CDR1 and CDR2 (germline): SGHAT, FQNNGV. Here the CDR3 DNA reads TGTGCCAGCAGCTTACAGGGTACCTACAATGAGCAGTTCTTC. It encodes CASSLQGTYNEQFF.

This chain links TRBV7-8 with TRBJ2-1; 10 nucleotides agree with TRBD2. CDR3 length equals 19 residues. Germline CDR1 reads SGHVS; CDR2 reads FQNEAQ. V was pared by 0 bases and J by 5 bases, with 13 bases of the junction left unmatched. The CDR3 sequence: CASSLALPSGGALDNEQFF. The CDR3 DNA follows: TGTGCCAGCAGCTTAGCGCTCCCTAGCGGGGGCGCCCTCGACAATGAGCAGTTCTTC.

V gene TRBV2 combines with J gene TRBJ1-2, with 10 nucleotides matching TRBD1. With 7 bases clipped from V and 4 bases from J, the junction kept 3 bases outside the gene matches. The germline V gene encodes CDR1 SNHLY and CDR2 FYNNEI. The CDR3 has 13 residues. As DNA, the CDR3 is TGTGCCAGCACCGGGACAGGGGCCTATGGCTACACCTTC. This translates into CASTGTGAYGYTF.

This clone was seen a single time. The rearrangement uses TRBV11-2 and TRBJ2-1, with D perhaps TRBD2 (5 bases). CDR1 SGHAT and CDR2 FQNNGV come from the germline V gene. V was trimmed by 1 base and J by 9 bases, leaving 7 bases between them. CDR3 length: 12 residues. DNA of the CDR3: TGTGCCAGCAGCTTAGTGGGGAGTGAGCAGTTCTTC. Translated, it gives CASSLVGSEQFF.

The rearrangement uses TRBV10-3 and TRBJ2-2; D unresolved. V shed 7 bases and J shed 1 base, with 10 bases lying between them. CDR1 ENHRY and CDR2 SYGVKD come from the germline V gene. The CDR3 consists of 14 residues. Here the CDR3 DNA reads TGTGCCATCACCGGCAGCGAGAACACCGGGGAGCTGTTTTTT. Translated, it gives CAITGSENTGELFF.

The chain is built from TRBV15 and TRBJ1-1; D is unresolved. V lost 0 bases and J lost 4, with 9 bases in between. The germline V gene has CDR1 LNHNV and CDR2 YYDKDF (reference sequence). The CDR3 consists of 14 residues. The CDR3 region is CATSRERQPTEAFF. The DNA for the CDR3 is TGTGCCACCAGCAGAGAAAGACAACCCACTGAAGCTTTCTTT.

The rearrangement joins TRBV30 to TRBJ1-2, with D possibly TRBD1 on 5 matching bases. CDR3 length: 13 residues. Per germline, CDR1 GTSNPN and CDR2 SVGIG (reference sequence). The V end was cut by 7 bases, the J end by 4 bases, with 16 bases between. CDR3 nucleotide sequence: TGTGCCTTCTCCGGGGGGTTCGTCTATGGCTACACCTTC. Protein: CAFSGGFVYGYTF.

The chain carries TRBV2 and TRBJ1-2, with D possibly being TRBD1 (6 bases). V lost 7 bases and J 0 bases, leaving 12 bases between the germline ends. CDR1 SNHLY and CDR2 FYNNEI come from the germline V gene. This CDR3 is built from 14 residues. The CDR3 nucleotides are TGTGCCAGCACCACCCCAGGGGCTAACTATGGCTACACCTTC. Translation gives CASTTPGANYGYTF.

CDR3 in amino acids: CSVERQANTEAFF. The CDR3 bases are TGCAGCGTTGAACGGCAGGCGAACACTGAAGCTTTCTTT. V gene TRBV29-1 combines with J gene TRBJ1-1; D not certain. CDR1 and CDR2 from the germline V gene are SQVTM and ANQGSEA. This CDR3 is 13 amino acids long. V lost 2 bases to trimming and J lost 1 base, with 8 bases between them.

The chain is built from TRBV7-3 and TRBJ2-2; maybe TRBD1 (5 bases). Germline CDR1 reads SGHTA; CDR2 reads FQGTGA. The V end lost 5 bases, the J end lost 2 bases, and 15 bases lay between the germline ends. The CDR3 is 16 residues long. CDR3 sequence (DNA): TGTGCCAGCAGCATCAAGGCAGGGATCAACACCGGGGAGCTGTTTTTT. This sequence encodes CASSIKAGINTGELFF.

This clone was observed once. The chain carries TRBV19 and TRBJ2-3; the D gene is possibly TRBD2 (6 bases). Trimming pared 3 bases from V and 0 bases from J, leaving 13 bases between. The CDR3 sequence is 16 residues long. Germline V gives CDR1 LNHDA, CDR2 SQIVND (reference sequence). The CDR3 nucleotides read TGTGCCAGTAGTATGGCCCCGGGGACTAGCACAGATACGCAGTATTTT. Residues: CASSMAPGTSTDTQYF.

The chain employs TRBV5-1 and TRBJ2-3; 10 nucleotides match TRBD1. CDR3 length equals 18 residues. The junction had 11 bases not matched to a gene; V was cut back by 0 bases and J by 4 bases. Germline CDR1 SGHRS, CDR2 YFSETQ. CDR3 region: CASSLVPPGQGRSDTQYF. The CDR3 bases are TGCGCCAGCAGCTTGGTCCCCCCGGGACAGGGGAGGTCAGATACGCAGTATTTT.

This chain connects TRBV9 to TRBJ1-1, with 7 bases lining up with TRBD1. Germline loops: CDR1 SGDLS, CDR2 YYNGEE. CDR3 size: 17 residues. With 4 bases clipped from V and 0 bases from J, the junction kept 12 bases outside the gene matches. The chain's CDR3 is CASSWDSGGPMNTEAFF. The CDR3 DNA sequence: TGTGCCAGCAGCTGGGACAGCGGGGGTCCCATGAACACTGAAGCTTTCTTT.